This TCR beta chain emerged from a study of blood T cells in healthy people across ages. Study-wide points: TCR beta diversity, measured per million T cells, fell in a roughly linear way with age. Greater diversity and more naive CD4+ cells were seen in long-lived donors than in aged donors. Correlation between TCR beta diversity and naive T cell percentage was strong.

A second PCR, run for roughly 7 to 11 cycles, used a sample-barcoded 5' primer plus a J-beta primer mix. Via MiXCR, TCRdb re-called the 5' RACE reads, giving one row per CDR3 protein. Of some 800,000 distinct CDR3 sequences listed, roughly 25% are singletons. On this clonotype itself: The antigen is not known.

V was pared by 3 bases and J by 4 bases, with 8 bases of the junction left unmatched. This CDR3 is 17 amino acids long. These data were also filed under a second study, of T cells of mothers and their children. That paper notes: Per child, roughly 3 million TCR beta CDR3 reads were obtained, against over 9 million per mother.

The source of this sequence is a boy between 10 and 17 years old in good health. Sequencing was done on a sample of blood. The V and J genes are TRBV12-3 or TRBV12-4 and TRBJ2-5; 13 bases fit TRBD2. CDR3 sequence: CASSFVGLAGVRETQYF. The CDR3 coding sequence is TGTGCCAGCAGTTTCGTCGGACTAGCGGGAGTAAGAGAGACCCAGTACTTC.